Shown below are 14 T cell receptor beta chains from a single sample sequenced in a study of response to subunit inactivated influenza vaccine (dated by TCRdb to the late 2010s). Libraries were constructed by RT-PCR. Sequencing was performed on an Illumina HiSeq 2500. TCRdb handled the public reads itself, with Q25 trimming in fastp and clone calling in MiXCR, and kept productive beta chains. Every entry covers one CDR3 protein and lists the most common genes and DNA from its rows. Within this sample are about 540,000 distinct CDR3 sequences, with roughly 23% of them counted one time only. About 3% of the sample is held by the ten biggest clonotypes. A further study also used this sample, focusing on T cells expressing NK-cell markers. From that second study: The TCR beta cDNA libraries were made using 5'RACE template switching, a step that added both a universal primer site and unique molecular identifiers.

The sequencing here drew on CD4+ T cells sorted from PBMCs, taken approximately 12 days after vaccination. The origin of the receptors is a man in his forties or fifties who received an inactivated influenza vaccine. Donor details come from another sample of the same person, matched by shared clones.

This sequence joins TRBV5-5 and TRBJ1-3, with D possibly being TRBD1 (6 bases). Germline V gene sequence: CDR1 SGHKS, CDR2 YYEKEE (reference sequence). This CDR3 comprises 15 residues. Trimming pared 4 bases from V and 5 bases from J, leaving 16 bases between. CDR3 sequence (DNA): TGTGCCAGCAGCCGGGCAGGGACATACCGAAACACCATATATTTT. Translating it yields CASSRAGTYRNTIYF.

This sequence joins TRBV4-1 and TRBJ1-5; unclear D gene. V dropped 0 bases and J dropped 4 bases, with 10 bases sitting between them. Germline lookup yields CDR1 MGHRA and CDR2 YSYEKL. The CDR3 runs to 15 residues. The CDR3 sequence: CASSQEEGKNQPQHF. DNA of the CDR3: TGCGCCAGCAGCCAAGAAGAGGGCAAGAATCAGCCCCAGCATTTT.

This clonotype has more than one count but fewer than ten. This chain joins TRBV13 and TRBJ2-1; TRBD2 is a possible D gene (6 bases). The CDR3 length is 13 residues. Per the germline V gene, CDR1 is PRHDT and CDR2 is FYEKMQ (reference sequence). V shed 0 bases and J shed 11 bases, with 11 bases lying between them. CDR3 amino acids: CASSLGVRTKQFF. CDR3 nucleotides: TGTGCCAGCAGCTTAGGCGTAAGGACTAAGCAGTTCTTC.

This chain links TRBV6-5 with TRBJ2-7; 9 bases align to TRBD1. J was trimmed by 2 bases and V by 5 bases; bases with no gene match: 7. This CDR3 comprises 15 residues. CDR1 and CDR2 (germline): MNHEY, SVGAGI. CDR3 nucleotide sequence: TGTGCCAGCAGTCACCCCGGGACAGGGACCTACGAGCAGTACTTC. It translates to CASSHPGTGTYEQYF.

This clonotype was counted ten times or more. The rearrangement links TRBV10-3 to TRBJ2-3, with 7 bases matching TRBD2. Looked up from germline, CDR1 is ENHRY and CDR2 is SYGVKD. The CDR3 is 12 residues long. Germline trimming cut 10 bases from V and 4 bases from J; bases unmatched to any gene: 5. CDR3: CATGGNPDTQYF. The CDR3 nucleotides are TGTGCCACCGGGGGGAACCCAGATACGCAGTATTTT.

This rearrangement joins TRBV2 to TRBJ2-7; D is ambiguous. Trimming removed 4 bases from V and 6 bases from J, with 13 bases in between. The CDR3 runs to 13 residues. Germline V lookup: CDR1 SNHLY, CDR2 FYNNEI. CDR3 DNA sequence: TGTGCCAGCAGTGGGAGTTTGTTGGGCGAGCAGTACTTC. It is translated as CASSGSLLGEQYF.

This clonotype came up a few times. The chain combines TRBV4-3 with TRBJ2-2, with D maybe TRBD1 (5 bases). V dropped 0 bases and J dropped 0 bases, with 11 bases sitting between them. The CDR3 runs to 17 residues. Germline V gene data show CDR1 as LGHNA and CDR2 as YSLEER. CDR3 sequence: CASSQDAHRTNTGELFF. The CDR3 DNA follows: TGCGCCAGCAGCCAAGATGCGCACAGGACGAACACCGGGGAGCTGTTTTTT.

This clonotype was seen more than once but under ten times. The V and J genes are TRBV29-1 and TRBJ1-2; 9 bases map to TRBD1. Germline V gene data show CDR1 as SQVTM and CDR2 as ANQGSEA. With V trimmed by 4 bases and J by 5 bases, 8 bases remained unmatched. The CDR3 spans 14 residues. The CDR3 reads CSVVGTGKKYGYTF. CDR3 nucleotides: TGCAGCGTTGTTGGGACAGGGAAAAAATATGGCTACACCTTC.

The chain has TRBV20-1 and TRBJ2-3; 8 nucleotides match TRBD2. Germline CDR1 DFQATT, CDR2 SNEGSKA (reference sequence). The CDR3 sequence is 14 residues long. Trimming removed 0 bases from V and 1 base from J; junction bases left unmatched: 0. The CDR3 DNA follows: TGCAGTGCTAGAGAGACTAGCGGCACAGATACGCAGTATTTT. Amino acid sequence: CSARETSGTDTQYF.

Only a few counts were recorded for this clonotype. The CDR3 bases are TGCGCCAGCAGCTTGGAACCGGCAGGGGGTGGGCATGAGCAGTTCTTC. Translation gives CASSLEPAGGGHEQFF. This chain connects TRBV5-1 to TRBJ2-1; TRBD1 matches 7 bases. There are 16 residues in the CDR3. Germline V CDR1 and CDR2: SGHRS, YFSETQ. Germline trimming cut 0 bases from V and 8 bases from J; bases unmatched to any gene: 11.

The chain employs TRBV4-3 and TRBJ1-4, with D perhaps TRBD1 (5 bases). Trimming removed 1 base from V and 4 bases from J, with 13 bases in between. This CDR3 is built from 16 residues. Germline V gene sequence: CDR1 LGHNA, CDR2 YSLEER. The CDR3 protein is CASSQGGIGGNEKLFF. CDR3 sequence (DNA): TGCGCCAGCAGCCAAGGAGGAATCGGGGGTAATGAAAAACTGTTTTTT.

J is TRBJ1-1 and V is TRBV20-1, with D tentatively TRBD1 (5 bases). The CDR3 loop spans 13 amino acids. Germline CDR1 and CDR2: DFQATT and SNEGSKA (reference sequence). V lost 6 bases, J lost 0 bases, and 11 bases lay in between. CDR3: CSAPTELNTEAFF. The CDR3 coding sequence is TGCAGTGCCCCGACAGAGTTGAACACTGAAGCTTTCTTT.

This clonotype was counted between two and nine times. This chain joins TRBV20-1 and TRBJ2-2; weak D call: TRBD1 (6 bases). V was shortened by 2 bases and J by 1 base, with 8 bases between the two germline ends. CDR1 and CDR2 (germline): DFQATT, SNEGSKA (reference sequence). The CDR3 length is 14 residues. The CDR3 DNA sequence: TGCAGTGCTAGACAGGGGATGAACACCGGGGAGCTGTTTTTT. Its translation: CSARQGMNTGELFF.

This clonotype appeared a few times. The V gene is TRBV6-2 or TRBV6-3, the J gene TRBJ1-5; 10 positions agree with TRBD1. The ends lost 2 bases at V and 7 bases at J; junction bases unmatched: 5. This CDR3 region has 15 residues. Germline CDR1 reads MNHEY; CDR2 reads SVGEGT. CDR3 sequence: CASSYGTGVGQPQHF. The CDR3 DNA reads TGTGCCAGCAGTTACGGGACAGGGGTCGGCCAGCCCCAGCATTTT.